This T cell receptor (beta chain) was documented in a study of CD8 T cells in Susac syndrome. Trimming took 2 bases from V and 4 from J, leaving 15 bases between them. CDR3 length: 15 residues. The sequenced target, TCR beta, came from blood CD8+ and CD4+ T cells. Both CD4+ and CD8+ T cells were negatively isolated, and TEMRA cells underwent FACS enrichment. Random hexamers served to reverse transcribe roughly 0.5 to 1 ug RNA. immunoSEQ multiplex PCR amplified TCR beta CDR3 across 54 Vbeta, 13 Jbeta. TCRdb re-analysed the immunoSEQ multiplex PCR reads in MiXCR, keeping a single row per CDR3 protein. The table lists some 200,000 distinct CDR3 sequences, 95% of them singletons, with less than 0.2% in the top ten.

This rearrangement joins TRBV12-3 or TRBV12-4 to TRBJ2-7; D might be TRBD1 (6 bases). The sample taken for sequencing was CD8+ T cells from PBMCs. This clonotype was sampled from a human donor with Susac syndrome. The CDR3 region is CASSLRQGILYEQYF. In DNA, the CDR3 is TGTGCCAGCAGTTTAAGGCAGGGGATCTTATACGAGCAGTACTTC.